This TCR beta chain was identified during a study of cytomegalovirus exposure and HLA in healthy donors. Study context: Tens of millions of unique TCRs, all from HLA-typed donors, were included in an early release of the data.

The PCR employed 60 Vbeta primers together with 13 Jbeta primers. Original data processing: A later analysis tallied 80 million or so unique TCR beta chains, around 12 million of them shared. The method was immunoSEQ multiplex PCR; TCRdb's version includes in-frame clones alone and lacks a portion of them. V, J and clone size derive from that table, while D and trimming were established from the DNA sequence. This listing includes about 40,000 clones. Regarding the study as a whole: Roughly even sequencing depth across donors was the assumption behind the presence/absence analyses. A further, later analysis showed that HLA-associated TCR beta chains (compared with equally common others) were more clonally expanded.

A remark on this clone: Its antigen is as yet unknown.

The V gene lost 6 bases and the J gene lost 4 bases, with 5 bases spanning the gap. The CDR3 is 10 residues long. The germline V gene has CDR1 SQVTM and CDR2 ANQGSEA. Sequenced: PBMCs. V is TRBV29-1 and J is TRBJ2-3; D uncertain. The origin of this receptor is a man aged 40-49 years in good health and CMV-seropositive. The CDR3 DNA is TGCAGCGTCCCGGCAGATACGCAGTATTTT. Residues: CSVPADTQYF.